One sample yielded the 20 T cell receptor beta chains listed below, sequenced in a study of T and B cells in COVID-19 patients. Multiplex PCR with BIOMED2 TRB-A/B primer pools amplified TRB rearrangements. TCRdb analysed the multiplex PCR reads with MiXCR anew, one entry per CDR3 protein. This table has roughly 15,000 distinct CDR3 sequences, about 29% appearing once. From blood, roughly 220-550 ng of genomic DNA served as TRB template. Sample: blood. Source of these receptors: a human donor who had recovered from COVID-19.

The chain employs TRBV9 and TRBJ2-1; D gene unclear. Germline V gene lookup returns CDR1 SGDLS and CDR2 YYNGEE. V was cut by 1 base and J by 9 bases, with 5 bases left in between. The CDR3 has 11 residues. Here the CDR3 reads CASSVQGEQFF. CDR3 coding DNA: TGTGCCAGCAGCGTACAAGGTGAGCAGTTCTTC.

The chain uses TRBV30 and TRBJ1-1; D unclear. Germline-derived CDR1 and CDR2 are GTSNPN and SVGIG (reference sequence). V lost 2 bases, J lost 0 bases, and 4 bases lay in between. The CDR3 contains 12 residues. The CDR3 DNA sequence: TGTGCCTGGAGTAGAATGAACACTGAAGCTTTCTTT. Protein product: CAWSRMNTEAFF.

This clonotype was seen only a few times. The chain joins TRBV20-1 to TRBJ2-3, with 7 bases aligning to TRBD1. Germline V gene lookup returns CDR1 DFQATT and CDR2 SNEGSKA (reference sequence). The CDR3 is 15 residues long. The trim removed 5 bases at V and 0 bases at J, leaving 8 bases unmatched. Here the CDR3 DNA reads TGCAGTGCTTCGACAGGGCTTATTAGCACAGATACGCAGTATTTT. Translated, it gives CSASTGLISTDTQYF.

The chain employs TRBV30 and TRBJ1-2; unclear D gene. The CDR3 spans 12 residues. The V and J ends lost 2 bases and 6 bases respectively, with 10 bases between them. Per the germline V gene, CDR1 is GTSNPN and CDR2 is SVGIG (reference sequence). CDR3 in amino acids: CAWSSGINGYTF. The DNA of the CDR3 is TGTGCCTGGAGTTCGGGGATTAATGGCTACACCTTC.

This chain uses TRBV19 with TRBJ1-5; D is unclear. This CDR3 has 14 residues. Trimming removed 3 bases at V and 3 bases at J, with 9 bases between. CDR1 and CDR2 from the germline V gene are LNHDA and SQIVND (reference sequence). DNA of the CDR3: TGTGCCAGTAGTATTTCCAGAGACAATCAGCCCCAGCATTTT. Protein: CASSISRDNQPQHF.

This clonotype was detected only a few times. V gene TRBV6-5 combines with J gene TRBJ2-2; D perhaps matches TRBD2 (7 bases). Deletions cut 8 bases from V and 5 bases from J, with 12 bases between. The CDR3 consists of 13 residues. From germline, CDR1 is MNHEY and CDR2 SVGAGI. The CDR3 nucleotides read TGTGCCAGCCGGGGGGCAGGTACCGGGGAGCTGTTTTTT. As protein: CASRGAGTGELFF.

This clonotype was found a few times. This rearrangement joins TRBV5-1 to TRBJ1-4; a weak D match, TRBD1 (5 bases). CDR3 size: 18 residues. CDR1 SGHRS and CDR2 YFSETQ come from the germline V gene. The V and J ends lost 0 bases and 2 bases respectively, with 17 bases between them. CDR3 bases: TGCGCCAGCAGCTTGGGCGGACAAATACCGAGGACTAATGAAAAACTGTTTTTT. Its protein is CASSLGGQIPRTNEKLFF.

The chain combines TRBV20-1 with TRBJ1-6; D is ambiguous. CDR1 and CDR2 from the germline V gene are DFQATT and SNEGSKA (reference sequence). V was shortened by 6 bases and J by 8 bases, with 14 bases between the two germline ends. This CDR3 is built from 13 residues. The CDR3: CSASGRYDSPLHF. DNA of the CDR3: TGCAGTGCAAGCGGACGATACGATTCACCCCTCCACTTT.

By share of the sample, this clonotype is medium-sized (0.01 to 0.1%). This sequence joins TRBV19 and TRBJ2-7, with D possibly TRBD1 on 6 matching bases. Trimming shortened V by 4 bases and J by 4 bases, and 8 bases separated the two germline ends. This CDR3 contains 12 residues. Per germline, CDR1 LNHDA and CDR2 SQIVND (reference sequence). CDR3 residues: CASSRGPYEQYF. CDR3 nucleotides: TGTGCCAGTAGTAGGGGGCCTTACGAGCAGTACTTC.

This clonotype is categorized as medium-sized (0.01 to 0.1%). V is TRBV10-3 and J is TRBJ2-1; TRBD1 matches at 8 bases. V shed 7 bases, J shed 2 bases, and the junction held 7 bases outside the gene matches. This CDR3 is built from 15 residues. CDR1 and CDR2 from the germline V gene are ENHRY and SYGVKD. CDR3 in DNA: TGTGCCATCATGGGACCGGGACAGGCCTACAATGAGCAGTTCTTC. This encodes CAIMGPGQAYNEQFF.

The chain links TRBV5-4 to TRBJ1-2; TRBD1 agrees at 9 bases. There are 15 residues in the CDR3. The germline V gene encodes CDR1 SGHNT and CDR2 YYREEE (reference sequence). V lost 3 bases to trimming and J lost 4 bases; unmatched junction nucleotides: 7. The CDR3 is CASSYSGTGSYGYTF. DNA of the CDR3: TGTGCCAGCAGCTACTCCGGGACAGGGAGCTATGGCTACACCTTC. Combining the CDR3 with reference TRBV5-4 and TRBJ1-2 gives the whole variable domain ETGVTQSPTHLIKTRGQQVTLRCSSQSGHNTVSWYQQALGQGPQFIFQYYREEENGRGNFPPRFSGLQFPNYSSELNVNALELDDSALYLCASSYSGTGSYGYTFGSGTRLTVV.

This clonotype was counted a few times. The chain uses TRBV6-5 and TRBJ1-1; the D is unclear. The CDR3 spans 11 residues. Germline V gene data show CDR1 as MNHEY and CDR2 as SVGAGI. V was cut by 5 bases and J by 9 bases, with 10 bases left in between. Here the CDR3 reads CASSDSGKAFF. In DNA, the CDR3 is TGTGCCAGCAGTGATAGTGGGAAAGCTTTCTTT.

This clonotype is labeled medium-sized. The rearrangement links TRBV6-5 to TRBJ2-1; possibly TRBD1 or TRBD2 for D (5 bases each). The CDR3 sequence is 16 residues long. CDR1 and CDR2 (germline): MNHEY, SVGAGI. Trimming took 0 bases from V and 2 from J, leaving 11 bases between them. Here the CDR3 DNA reads TGTGCCAGCAGTTACTCTATGGGGGAGACCTACAATGAGCAGTTCTTC. Translated, it gives CASSYSMGETYNEQFF.

About this clonotype itself: This could be a read error, since a much larger clone is one nucleotide away. In DNA form, the CDR3 reads TGTGCCAGTAGTCAGGGGGCGGGATCCTACAATGAGCGGTTCTTC. Translating it yields CASSQGAGSYNERFF. The V and J genes are TRBV19 and TRBJ2-1, with TRBD1 matching 8 bases. The germline V gene has CDR1 LNHDA and CDR2 SQIVND (reference sequence). The CDR3 contains 15 residues.

V is TRBV19 and J is TRBJ1-1; no definite D call. CDR3 length: 13 residues. CDR1 and CDR2 from the germline V gene are LNHDA and SQIVND (reference sequence). Deletions cut 2 bases from V and 0 bases from J, with 4 bases between. Here the CDR3 reads CASSISLNTEAFF. The CDR3 region has the DNA TGTGCCAGTAGTATATCCTTGAACACTGAAGCTTTCTTT.

This clonotype was observed a handful of times. The CDR3 DNA sequence: TGTGCCAGCTCACCAAGACAGGGGGTTGAAGCTAACTATGGCTACACCTTC. This translates into CASSPRQGVEANYGYTF. The chain uses TRBV18 and TRBJ1-2; 9 bases align to TRBD1. CDR3 length: 17 residues. Losses at the gene ends were 2 bases for V and 0 bases for J; bases not matched to a gene: 7. Germline V gene sequence: CDR1 KGHSH, CDR2 LQKENI. The variable domain in full, with the rest retrieved from reference TRBV18 and TRBJ1-2, is NAGVMQNPRHLVRRRGQEARLRCSPMKGHSHVYWYRQLPEEGLKFMVYLQKENIIDESGMPKERFSAEFPKEGPSILRIQQVVRGDSAAYFCASSPRQGVEANYGYTFGSGTRLTVV.

This rearrangement joins TRBV19 to TRBJ2-7, with 11 bases aligning to TRBD1. CDR1 LNHDA and CDR2 SQIVND come from the germline V gene (reference sequence). This CDR3 region has 14 residues. Trimming removed 7 bases from V and 2 bases from J; junction bases left unmatched: 4. The CDR3 reads CASTGTGGTYEQYF. As DNA, the CDR3 is TGTGCCAGTACCGGGACAGGGGGGACCTACGAGCAGTACTTC.

The gene calls are TRBV4-3 and TRBJ2-3; 10 bases line up with TRBD2. The CDR3 runs to 18 residues. Germline V gene lookup returns CDR1 LGHNA and CDR2 YSLEER. V lost 2 bases, J lost 2 bases, and 10 bases stayed unmatched. Here the CDR3 DNA reads TGCGCCAGCAGCCAACTCCCGACTAGCGGGCTAAACACAGATACGCAGTATTTT. Its protein is CASSQLPTSGLNTDTQYF.

There are many counts of this clonotype. The J gene is TRBJ1-4, the V gene TRBV19, with 8 positions matching TRBD1. This CDR3 has 16 residues. CDR1 is LNHDA, CDR2 SQIVND, per germline (reference sequence). The junction had 11 bases not matched to a gene; V was cut back by 6 bases and J by 5 bases. The CDR3 spells CASSPQTGVWNEKLFF. In nucleotides, the CDR3 is TGTGCCAGTAGCCCTCAGACAGGGGTTTGGAATGAAAAACTGTTTTTT.

The chain employs TRBV6-5 and TRBJ1-5; 7 positions match TRBD1. Germline V gene lookup returns CDR1 MNHEY and CDR2 SVGAGI. Trimming took 6 bases from V and 2 from J; bases not matched to a gene: 4. The CDR3 is 14 amino acids. CDR3: CASRSGTGNQPQHF. The CDR3 coding sequence is TGTGCCAGCAGATCCGGGACAGGCAATCAGCCCCAGCATTTT.